The rows below give T cell receptor beta chains drawn from one sample of a study of cytomegalovirus exposure and HLA in healthy donors. Generated by immunoSEQ multiplex PCR, the TCRdb table keeps only in-frame clones and is missing some. The sample contains some 180,000 clones, around three quarters of which appear only once. Sequencing was performed on PBMCs. The receptors stem from a woman under 40 in good health and CMV-seropositive. Each CDR3 is given with its conserved first and last residue. D genes are given only for firm matches. Expanded clones get a size class; other rows say once, few or many, or leave the size out.

clone size	J gene	V gene	D gene	CDR3 length	CDR3 protein	CDR3 DNA
.	TRBJ2-7	TRBV28	.	14	CASSASRRAYEQYF	TGTGCCAGCAGCGCCTCTCGACGGGCCTACGAGCAGTACTTC
.	TRBJ1-1	TRBV30	.	17	CAWSVPRNRDSSHEAFF	TGTGCCTGGAGTGTACCCCGGAACAGGGATTCCTCTCATGAAGCTTTCTTT
once	TRBJ1-1	TRBV5-3	.	14	CARSLREGNTEAFF	TGTGCCAGAAGCTTGCGGGAAGGGAACACTGAAGCTTTCTTT
.	TRBJ1-1	TRBV9	.	13	CASSVAGETEAFF	TGTGCCAGCAGCGTAGCGGGGGAAACTGAAGCTTTCTTT
.	TRBJ1-2	TRBV18	TRBD1	16	CASSPTGTAGNYGYTF	TGTGCCAGCTCACCGACCGGGACAGCAGGAAACTATGGCTACACCTTC
few	TRBJ1-2	TRBV27	TRBD1	15	CASSFRQGANYGYTF	TGTGCCAGCAGTTTTCGACAGGGAGCTAACTATGGCTACACCTTC
.	TRBJ2-2	TRBV7-9	TRBD2	18	CASSPPRAGLAGTGELFF	TGTGCCAGCAGCCCGCCCCGCGCGGGACTAGCGGGGACCGGGGAGCTGTTTTTT
.	TRBJ1-4	TRBV2	.	13	CASLSTTNEKLFF	TGTGCCAGCCTAAGCACAACTAATGAAAAACTGTTTTTT
.	TRBJ1-6	TRBV6-4	.	13	CASSDSSNSPLHF	TGTGCCAGCAGTGACTCGAGTAATTCACCCCTCCACTTT
.	TRBJ2-1	TRBV7-9	.	17	CASSLWAGLGEENERFF	TGTGCCAGCAGCTTATGGGCGGGTTTGGGTGAAGAGAATGAGCGGTTCTTC
few	TRBJ2-7	TRBV28	.	14	CASLDSGSSYEQYF	TGTGCCAGCCTAGACTCGGGGTCGTCCTACGAGCAGTACTTC
.	TRBJ1-2	TRBV5-1	TRBD1	16	CASSSTGTGERNGYTF	TGCGCCAGCAGCTCTACCGGGACAGGGGAACGGAATGGCTACACCTTC
.	TRBJ2-1	TRBV4-2	TRBD1	19	CASSQVGQAGDKVVDEQFF	TGTGCCAGCAGCCAAGTTGGACAGGCCGGGGATAAGGTTGTCGATGAGCAGTTCTTC
.	TRBJ1-6	TRBV5-6	.	15	CASSLYRYPNSPLHF	TGTGCCAGCAGCTTATACAGGTACCCTAATTCACCCCTCCACTTT
few	TRBJ2-5	TRBV10-3	.	13	CASSSTYQETQYF	TGTGCCAGCAGTAGTACATACCAAGAGACCCAGTACTTC
.	TRBJ2-1	TRBV7-6	TRBD2	15	CASSLVAGNDNEQFF	TGTGCCAGCAGCTTAGTAGCGGGAAACGACAATGAGCAGTTCTTC
.	TRBJ1-1	TRBV30	.	15	CAWTAGISINTEAFF	TGTGCCTGGACCGCAGGGATTTCAATCAACACTGAAGCTTTCTTT
.	TRBJ2-1	TRBV15	TRBD2	18	CATSRDEGGPAGDNEQFF	TGTGCCACCAGCAGAGATGAGGGAGGGCCGGCGGGGGACAATGAGCAGTTCTTC
.	TRBJ1-6	TRBV9	.	15	CASSVSSSYNSPLHF	TGTGCCAGCAGCGTATCCAGCTCCTATAATTCACCCCTCCACTTT
.	TRBJ1-4	TRBV6-1	.	16	CASSEPLGVGQSQMFF	TGTGCCAGCAGTGAACCTCTTGGTGTTGGACAGAGTCAAATGTTTTTT
.	TRBJ1-1	TRBV6-1	TRBD1	13	CASRATGTPEAFF	TGTGCCAGCAGGGCGACAGGGACCCCTGAAGCTTTCTTT
.	TRBJ2-1	TRBV27	.	13	CASSSSVYNEQFF	TGTGCCAGCAGTTCTAGCGTATACAATGAGCAGTTCTTC
.	TRBJ1-6	TRBV28	.	14	CASSLEPGSSPLHF	TGTGCCAGCAGTTTAGAGCCTGGGAGTTCACCCCTCCACTTT
.	TRBJ2-3	TRBV10-1	TRBD1	16	CASSGTGTGRTDTQYF	TGCGCCAGCAGTGGGACCGGGACAGGGAGGACAGATACGCAGTATTTT
.	TRBJ2-2	TRBV6-6	.	11	CASSDTGELFF	TGTGCCAGCAGCGACACCGGGGAGCTGTTTTTT
.	TRBJ2-4	TRBV30	.	15	CAWSVGALAKNIQYF	TGTGCCTGGAGTGTGGGGGCCTTAGCCAAAAACATTCAGTACTTC
.	TRBJ2-2	TRBV28	.	14	CASSLIQGVGELFF	TGTGCCAGCAGTTTGATCCAGGGTGTCGGGGAGCTGTTTTTT
.	TRBJ2-7	TRBV7-9	.	14	CASSFSSGGYEQYF	TGTGCCAGCAGCTTCTCGTCCGGGGGTTACGAGCAGTACTTC
.	TRBJ2-3	TRBV28	.	16	CASSLFRGVVTDTQYF	TGTGCCAGCAGTTTATTCAGGGGCGTAGTCACAGATACGCAGTATTTT
once	TRBJ1-2	TRBV19	.	15	CASSIQVPPNYGYTF	TGTGCCAGTAGTATACAGGTCCCCCCTAACTATGGCTACACCTTC
.	TRBJ2-2	TRBV5-6	TRBD1	15	CASSRGQVIPGELFF	TGTGCCAGCAGCAGGGGACAGGTCATCCCCGGGGAGCTGTTTTTT
.	TRBJ1-2	TRBV29-1	.	15	CSVGAGEGGSYGYTF	TGCAGCGTTGGGGCCGGGGAGGGGGGTAGCTATGGCTACACCTTC
.	TRBJ1-5	TRBV28	.	11	CASSSPGLKHF	TGTGCCAGCAGTTCGCCGGGATTGAAGCATTTT
.	TRBJ1-6	TRBV28	.	14	CASSPGITNSPLHF	TGTGCCAGCAGCCCCGGGATAACGAATTCACCCCTCCACTTT
.	TRBJ2-7	TRBV7-9	TRBD2	15	CASSHDLAGVSEQYF	TGTGCCAGCAGCCATGACCTGGCGGGAGTATCCGAGCAGTACTTC
once	TRBJ2-5	TRBV7-9	.	13	CASSSSDQETQYF	TGTGCCAGCAGTTCTAGTGACCAAGAGACCCAGTACTTC
once	TRBJ1-2	TRBV7-2	.	17	CASSLGGEKGFFYGYTF	TGTGCCAGCAGCTTAGGCGGGGAGAAGGGGTTTTTCTATGGCTACACCTTC
.	TRBJ1-2	TRBV6-1	TRBD1	17	CASSENEETGGSRGYTF	TGTGCCAGCAGTGAAAATGAAGAGACAGGGGGCTCAAGAGGCTACACCTTC
.	TRBJ2-3	TRBV11-3	TRBD2	15	CASRIAGAGTDTQYF	TGTGCCAGCAGAATAGCGGGAGCAGGCACAGATACGCAGTATTTT
.	TRBJ1-3	TRBV4-1	TRBD1	17	CASSQAEGQISGNTIYF	TGCGCCAGCAGCCAAGCGGAGGGACAGATCTCTGGAAACACCATATATTTT
.	TRBJ2-7	TRBV15	.	13	CATSRDRGYEQYF	TGTGCCACCAGCAGAGACAGGGGCTACGAGCAGTACTTC
few	TRBJ2-1	TRBV4-3	TRBD2	21	CASSQDRGLAGDLKAYNEQFF	TGCGCCAGCAGCCAAGATCGGGGACTAGCGGGAGACTTAAAGGCCTACAATGAGCAGTTCTTC
.	TRBJ2-3	TRBV5-1	TRBD2	14	CASSPLAGVDTQYF	TGCGCCAGCAGCCCGCTAGCGGGAGTCGATACGCAGTATTTT
.	TRBJ1-6	TRBV19	.	14	CASSTGATGSPLHF	TGTGCCAGTAGTACGGGAGCCACTGGTTCACCCCTCCACTTT
.	TRBJ2-3	TRBV28	TRBD2	18	CASSFFSGRASRTDTQYF	TGTGCCAGCAGTTTCTTTAGCGGGAGGGCCAGTAGAACAGATACGCAGTATTTT
.	TRBJ2-7	TRBV6-5	.	14	CASSVGLWAGEQYF	TGTGCCAGCAGTGTTGGACTATGGGCGGGGGAGCAGTACTTC
.	TRBJ2-2	TRBV2	TRBD2	15	CASKRWTSGAGELFF	TGTGCCAGCAAGCGGTGGACTAGCGGTGCCGGGGAGCTGTTTTTT
.	TRBJ2-7	TRBV19	TRBD2	14	CASRLAGGLCEQYF	TGTGCCAGTAGATTGGCGGGGGGGCTGTGCGAGCAGTACTTC